This TCR beta chain was sequenced during a study of blood T cell repertoires in COVID-19. The wider study: PBMCs, B-cell-depleted T cells, or T cells were the source of the cDNA or gDNA that made up the material.

As processed by the authors: How many nucleated cells were present was estimated from reference gene primer amplification. Using immunoSEQ multiplex PCR, the repertoire was profiled, and TCRdb retains in-frame clones only, with some absent. V and J calls and clone size come straight from that table; D and trimming were deduced from the DNA. The data show hundreds of thousands of clones, roughly 85% seen once. The junction had 5 bases not matched to a gene; V was cut back by 5 bases and J by 6 bases. CDR3 length equals 13 residues. CDR1 LGHDT and CDR2 YNNKEL come from the germline V gene (reference sequence). The age range of participants was 18 to 89 years, with residence in about two dozen US areas. In assigning cohorts, the study relied on participant-reported clinical history.

Input material: PBMCs or T cells enriched from blood (not recorded which). The chain joins TRBV3-1 (or the pseudogene TRBV3-2) to TRBJ1-1; 8 positions match TRBD1. This receptor was taken from a woman aged 45-65 years who had been exposed to COVID-19. The CDR3 DNA sequence: TGTGCCAGCAGCTTGACAGGGGAGGCTGAAGCTTTCTTT. This gives the protein CASSLTGEAEAFF.